A single sample gave rise to the 10 T cell receptor beta chains below, sequenced in a study of T cells in Graves' hyperthyroidism and ophthalmopathy. RNA transcripts gave rise to amplified TCR beta CDR3 regions. Using the HTBI primer set, a first-round RT-PCR was run on the TCR CDR3. TCRdb re-called the multiplex PCR reads through MiXCR, storing one row per CDR3 protein. The sample lists fewer than 450,000 distinct CDR3 sequences, 12% to 15% occurring once. Sample: blood. These receptors were obtained from a woman aged 60-70 years with Graves' ophthalmopathy.

This clonotype was recorded many times. The CDR3 region is CAIRPLAELTDTQYF. The CDR3, as DNA: TGTGCCATCAGACCTCTAGCGGAGCTCACAGATACGCAGTATTTT. The V gene is TRBV10-3, the J gene TRBJ2-3, with 7 bases lining up with TRBD2. Germline V gives CDR1 ENHRY, CDR2 SYGVKD. This CDR3 comprises 15 residues. The junction had 8 bases not matched to a gene; V was cut back by 6 bases and J by 2 bases.

The chain recombines TRBV6-1 with TRBJ2-5; 8 positions match TRBD2. The CDR3 has 16 amino acids. Germline CDR1 and CDR2: MNHNS and SASEGT. The ends lost 1 base at V and 5 bases at J; junction bases unmatched: 9. The CDR3 here is CASSEGVVAGWETQYF. CDR3 coding DNA: TGTGCCAGCAGTGAAGGGGTGGTAGCGGGGTGGGAGACCCAGTACTTC.

In its sample, this clonotype was seen many times. The gene calls are TRBV11-3 and TRBJ2-2; D is ambiguous. The CDR3 loop spans 13 amino acids. Germline lookup yields CDR1 SGHNT and CDR2 YENEEA. The V gene lost 5 bases and the J gene lost 6 bases, with 10 bases spanning the gap. CDR3 residues: CASSAISPGELFF. The CDR3 coding sequence is TGTGCCAGCAGCGCTATATCCCCCGGGGAGCTGTTTTTT. Full variable domain (outside the CDR3, taken from reference TRBV11-3 and TRBJ2-2): EAGVVQSPRYKIIEKKQPVAFWCNPISGHNTLYWYLQNLGQGPELLIRYENEEAVDDSQLPKDRFSAERLKGVDSTLKIQPAELGDSAVYLCASSAISPGELFFGEGSRLTVL.

The chain has TRBV9 and TRBJ2-2, with D possibly being TRBD1 (6 bases). CDR3 length: 16 amino acids. Trimming left V 6 bases short and J 0 bases short, with 15 bases between. The V gene's germline CDR1 is SGDLS and CDR2 YYNGEE. The CDR3 nucleotides read TGTGCCAGCACCCCAGGGGCGCCACCGAACACCGGGGAGCTGTTTTTT. Its translation: CASTPGAPPNTGELFF.

This clonotype occurred many times. The chain couples TRBV20-1 to TRBJ2-3; 13 bases map to TRBD2. The germline CDR1 and CDR2 sequences are DFQATT and SNEGSKA (reference sequence). This CDR3 region has 17 residues. Unmatched junction bases numbered 6, after V lost 3 bases and J lost 0 bases. CDR3 residues: CSARTPGLAGSTDTQYF. The CDR3 DNA follows: TGCAGTGCTAGGACACCGGGACTAGCGGGGAGCACAGATACGCAGTATTTT.

The J gene is TRBJ2-1, the V gene TRBV20-1; the match to TRBD2 covers 10 bases. Unmatched junction bases numbered 8, after V lost 6 bases and J lost 0 bases. The germline gives CDR1 DFQATT, CDR2 SNEGSKA (reference sequence). This CDR3 is 16 amino acids long. The CDR3 sequence is CSASSPSGSSYNEQFF. In nucleotides, the CDR3 is TGCAGTGCCTCCTCTCCTAGCGGGAGCTCCTACAATGAGCAGTTCTTC.

Note on this clonotype: This is likely a read error, given that the CDR3 carries no conserved phenylalanine or tryptophan at its end. This chain connects TRBV5-4 to TRBJ2-7, with D hard to call. Germline V gene sequence: CDR1 SGHNT, CDR2 YYREEE (reference sequence). CDR3 length: 11 amino acids. V lost 3 bases to trimming and J lost 2 bases, with 3 bases between them. The CDR3 DNA follows: TGTGCCAGCAGCTCACCCTACGAGCAGTACCTC. Translating gives CASSSPYEQYL.

This clonotype has a handful of counts. J is TRBJ2-7 and V is TRBV11-2; 9 bases agree with TRBD2. Germline CDR1 reads SGHAT; CDR2 reads FQNNGV. The CDR3 is 14 amino acids. V was pared by 8 bases and J by 1 base, with 6 bases of the junction left unmatched. The CDR3 protein is CASGWTSESYEQYF. CDR3 DNA sequence: TGTGCCAGCGGATGGACTAGCGAGTCCTACGAGCAGTACTTC.

This clonotype was detected a few times. The chain links TRBV15 to TRBJ2-7; 7 bases map to TRBD2. There are 14 residues in the CDR3. From germline, CDR1 is LNHNV and CDR2 YYDKDF (reference sequence). The ends lost 3 bases at V and 4 bases at J; junction bases unmatched: 6. CDR3 in amino acids: CATSRGEGPYEQYF. The CDR3 bases are TGTGCCACCAGCAGGGGGGAGGGACCTTACGAGCAGTACTTC.

This clonotype was observed at least ten times. This chain uses TRBV2 with TRBJ2-1; tentatively, D is TRBD2 (5 bases). CDR1 and CDR2 (germline): SNHLY, FYNNEI. The CDR3 has 11 amino acids. The V end lost 6 bases, the J end lost 9 bases, and 9 bases lay between the germline ends. The CDR3 sequence: CASSTSGEQFF. In DNA, the CDR3 is TGTGCCAGCAGCACCAGCGGTGAGCAGTTCTTC. The full variable domain, with the rest looked up from reference TRBV2 and TRBJ2-1, is EPEVTQTPSHQVTQMGQEVILRCVPISNHLYFYWYRQILGQKVEFLVSFYNNEISEKSEIFDDQFSVERPDGSNFTLKIRSTKLEDSAMYFCASSTSGEQFFGPGTRLTVL.